A selection of T cell receptor beta chains follows, all from one sample in a study of early T cells in non-severe SARS-CoV-2 infection. In TCRdb, the 5' RACE reads were re-called with MiXCR into one record per CDR3 protein. The repertoire holds fewer than 100,000 distinct CDR3 sequences, with under 15% as singletons. Sequencing was carried out using whole blood. Every receptor here comes from an adult who was a healthcare worker with PCR-confirmed SARS-CoV-2 infection or an uninfected control (not recorded which). Each CDR3 is given with its conserved first and last residue. The D gene is left open where the match is weak. Part of the rows lack a size; the others show once, few, many or a class for expanded clones.

>TRBD1|NA|TRBJ2-5|TRBV7-2
TGTGCCAGCAGCACGTCCGGGACAGGGGGCGGTAATCAAGAGACCCAGTACTTC
CASSTSGTGGGNQETQYF
>TRBD2|NA|TRBJ2-3|TRBV6-4
TGTGCCAGCAGCCCTAGCGGGGGGTTGAGGCCTACGCAGTATTTT
CASSPSGGLRPTQYF
>TRBD1|many|TRBJ2-2|TRBV29-1
TGCAGCGTTGGGGACAGTTTCACCGGGGAGCTGTTTTTT
CSVGDSFTGELFF
>TRBD1|NA|TRBJ1-1|TRBV28
TGTGCCAGCCTGGGACAGTACACTGAAGCTTTCTTT
CASLGQYTEAFF
>TRBD2|NA|TRBJ2-7|TRBV5-1
TGCGCCAGCAGCCTAACTAGCGGTGTTCCCTACGAGCAGTACTTC
CASSLTSGVPYEQYF
>NA|many|TRBJ2-7|TRBV13
TGTGCCAGCAGCTTAAACCTCCGGGAGAGTGGGTCCTACGAGCAGTACTTC
CASSLNLRESGSYEQYF
>TRBD2|few|TRBJ2-1|TRBV6-5
TGTGCCAGCACAATAAACGGGGGGGCCCATTACAATGAGCAGTTCTTC
CASTINGGAHYNEQFF
>TRBD1|NA|TRBJ2-7|TRBV11-2
TGTGCCAGCAGCTTAGCTCTCGTGGCAGGGGGCCCCTACGAGCAGTACTTC
CASSLALVAGGPYEQYF
>TRBD1|few|TRBJ1-2|TRBV28
TGTGCCAGCAGTTTACCGACAGGGGGGTATAGGAGCTATGGCTACACCTTC
CASSLPTGGYRSYGYTF
>NA|many|TRBJ1-3|TRBV29-1
TGCAGCGTTGGACGAGGAAACACCATATATTTT
CSVGRGNTIYF
>NA|many|TRBJ2-1|TRBV9
TGTGCCAGCAGCGTAGAAGGCAGGGGGGCGAGCTCCTACAATGAGCAGTTCTTC
CASSVEGRGASSYNEQFF
>NA|NA|TRBJ2-7|TRBV6-2/TRBV6-3
TGTGCCAGCAAAGACGCCTACTACGAGCAGTACTTC
CASKDAYYEQYF
>TRBD1|many|TRBJ1-1|TRBV3-1
TGTGCCAGCAGCCAGGGGACAGGGCGATGGGCTTTCTTT
CASSQGTGRWAFF
>NA|few|TRBJ1-5|TRBV11-2
TGTGCCAGCAGCTTAGATCCTCGCAGGCTGAATCAGCCCCAGCATTTT
CASSLDPRRLNQPQHF